The TCR beta chain under discussion was sequenced for a study of blood T cell repertoires in COVID-19. On the study more broadly: Sites across the United States, Italy and Spain contributed samples from acute and convalescent COVID-19. From T cells, B-cell-depleted T cells, or PBMCs came the material, which was cDNA or gDNA.

The table came from immunoSEQ multiplex PCR; TCRdb's copy has only in-frame clones and leaves some out. The sample has some 250,000 clones, 88% seen once; the top ten hold around 0.8%. The germline CDR1 and CDR2 sequences are SGHTA and FQGNSA. This CDR3 spans 18 amino acids. J lost 1 base, V lost 5 bases, and 8 bases had no gene match. This clone was counted a single time. The gene calls are TRBV7-2 and TRBJ2-7, with 16 bases fitting TRBD2. Sequencing was done on a sample of peripheral blood. The receptor's source is a woman in her 30s with acute or convalescent COVID-19. CDR3 sequence reads: CASSAGLAGGPSSYEQYF. In DNA form, the CDR3 reads TGTGCCAGCAGCGCGGGACTAGCGGGAGGGCCCAGTTCCTACGAGCAGTACTTC.